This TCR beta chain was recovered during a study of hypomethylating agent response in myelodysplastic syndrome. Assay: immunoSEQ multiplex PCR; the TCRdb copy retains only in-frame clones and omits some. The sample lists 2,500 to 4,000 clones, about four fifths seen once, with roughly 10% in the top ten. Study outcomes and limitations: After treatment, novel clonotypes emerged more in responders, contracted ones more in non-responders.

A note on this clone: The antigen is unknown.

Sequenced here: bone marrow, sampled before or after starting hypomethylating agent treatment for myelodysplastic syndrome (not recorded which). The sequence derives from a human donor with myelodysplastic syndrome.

The CDR3 nucleotides read TGTGCCAGCAGTTACGATCCGTCAGGGTATGCGGATGAGCAGTTCTTC. As protein: CASSYDPSGYADEQFF. The chain carries TRBV6-6 and TRBJ2-1; possible D gene TRBD1, 5 bases. This CDR3 contains 16 residues. Germline loops: CDR1 MNHNY, CDR2 SVGAGI (reference sequence). Trimming removed 2 bases at V and 8 bases at J, with 19 bases between.